A selection of T cell receptor beta chains follows, all from one sample in a study of T cell responses to AZD1222 COVID-19 vaccine. Profiling relied on immunoSEQ multiplex PCR, and the TCRdb table lists in-frame clones only, not all of them. Found here are 95,000 to 100,000 clones, 86% of them singletons; the top ten hold under 1.5%. Sequencing was performed on peripheral blood, taken on day 0 of AZD1222 vaccination. These receptors all stem from an adult in good health. CDR3s include the opening cysteine and the closing phenylalanine or tryptophan. A D gene is named only where the DNA matches it firmly. Expanded clones get a size class; other rows say once, few or many, or leave the size out.

J,size,V,D,length,DNA,CDR3
TRBJ1-3,NA,TRBV3-1/TRBV3-2,NA,16,TGTGCCAGCAGCCCCATGGGGGAGAGCTCTGGAAACACCATATATTTT,CASSPMGESSGNTIYF
TRBJ1-2,NA,TRBV7-2,NA,14,TGTGCCAGCAGCTTGCCCGACCCGGTAGGCGGCTACACCTTC,CASSLPDPVGGYTF
TRBJ1-2,NA,TRBV30,TRBD1,10,TGTGCCTTAGGGGGCCCGGGCTACACCTTC,CALGGPGYTF
TRBJ1-2,NA,TRBV11-2,NA,13,TGTGCCAGCAGCCTCGAGATTTCAGGAGGCTACACCTTC,CASSLEISGGYTF
TRBJ2-7,NA,TRBV11-3,NA,13,TGTGCCAGCAGCTTAGGAGCGACCTACGAGCAGTACTTC,CASSLGATYEQYF
TRBJ1-2,NA,TRBV6-2/TRBV6-3,TRBD1,13,TGTGCCAGCAGTCTCGACAGGGACTATGGCTACACCTTC,CASSLDRDYGYTF
TRBJ1-3,NA,TRBV6-1,NA,14,TGTGCCAGCAGTCTACAGGGAGCTGGAAACACCATATATTTT,CASSLQGAGNTIYF
TRBJ2-3,NA,TRBV10-3,NA,12,TGTGCCACCCGGGTCGGAACAGATACGCAGTATTTT,CATRVGTDTQYF
TRBJ1-6,NA,TRBV7-6,NA,14,TGTGCCAGCAGCAACCGGGACTTGGATTCACCCCTCCACTTT,CASSNRDLDSPLHF
TRBJ1-1,NA,TRBV5-6,NA,14,TGTGCCAGCAGCCCTATGGAGGGGGGCCCTGAAGCTTTCTTT,CASSPMEGGPEAFF
TRBJ1-2,NA,TRBV30,NA,14,TGTGCCTGGAGCCGGGACCGAGGGAACTATGGCTACACCTTC,CAWSRDRGNYGYTF
TRBJ2-3,NA,TRBV10-3,TRBD2,14,TGTGCCATCAGTGACGAGCGGGAGGGTGTTACGCAGTATTTT,CAISDEREGVTQYF
TRBJ2-6,NA,TRBV9,TRBD1,19,TGTGCCAGCAGCGCCACCGGGACAGGGACGAGCTCTGGGGCCAACGTCCTGACTTTC,CASSATGTGTSSGANVLTF
TRBJ2-2,NA,TRBV9,TRBD2,14,TGTGCCAGCAGCGTAGTTCGGGGGGACGGGGAGCTGTTTTTT,CASSVVRGDGELFF
TRBJ1-1,NA,TRBV27,TRBD1,16,TGTGCCAGCAGTCCCCAGGGGGGAGTTGTGAACACTGAAGCTTTCTTT,CASSPQGGVVNTEAFF
TRBJ1-2,NA,TRBV7-3,NA,12,TGTGCCAGCAGCTCCCAGGGCTATGGCTACACCTTC,CASSSQGYGYTF
TRBJ2-7,NA,TRBV4-2,NA,13,TGTGCCAGCAGCCGGGTGGTCCACTACGAGCAGTACTTC,CASSRVVHYEQYF
TRBJ1-2,NA,TRBV21-1,NA,14,TGTGCCAGCAGCATCCGAAAGCAGGGACTTGGCTACACCTTC,CASSIRKQGLGYTF
TRBJ2-1,NA,TRBV5-4,TRBD1,16,TGTGCCAGCAGCTTGGTGGGACAGGGACCCGGTAATGAGCAGTTCTTC,CASSLVGQGPGNEQFF
TRBJ1-5,NA,TRBV21-1,NA,15,TGTGCCAGCAGCCCTAACGGGCATAGCAATCAGCCCCAGCATTTT,CASSPNGHSNQPQHF
TRBJ1-1,NA,TRBV10-2,NA,13,TGCGCCAGCAGTGAGTCTGGGCCTTACAAAGCTTTCTTT,CASSESGPYKAFF
TRBJ1-5,few,TRBV10-2,TRBD1,15,TGCGCCAGCAGGGCTGGGACAGGGAGGAATCAGCCCCAGCATTTT,CASRAGTGRNQPQHF
TRBJ1-2,NA,TRBV5-1,NA,15,TGCGCCAGCAGCCCGGGGGGAACAGGCAACTATGGCTACACCTTC,CASSPGGTGNYGYTF
TRBJ1-2,once,TRBV9,NA,13,TGTGCCAGCAGCGTGGGGTTAAACTATGGCTACACCTTC,CASSVGLNYGYTF
TRBJ1-1,NA,TRBV18,TRBD1,15,TGTGCCAGCTCACCACGGGCCAGGGGGGGCACTGAAGCTTTCTTT,CASSPRARGGTEAFF
TRBJ1-2,few,TRBV7-9,NA,15,TGTGCCAGCAGCTTAGCGCACGGTTGGGAATATGGCTACACCTTC,CASSLAHGWEYGYTF
TRBJ1-2,NA,TRBV9,TRBD1,13,TGTGCCAGCACCAAACAGGGGAGCTATGGCTACACCTTC,CASTKQGSYGYTF
TRBJ1-1,NA,TRBV7-9,NA,15,TGTGCCAGCAGCCACCCACGGAGGGGGGGGACTGAAGCTTTCTTT,CASSHPRRGGTEAFF
TRBJ1-2,NA,TRBV28,TRBD1,15,TGTGCCAGCAGTTTATCAACAGGGGTACGCTATGGCTACACCTTC,CASSLSTGVRYGYTF
TRBJ1-5,NA,TRBV6-5,NA,15,TGTGCCAGCAGCAGGGCCTCAGGCACCAATCAGCCCCAGCATTTT,CASSRASGTNQPQHF
TRBJ2-7,NA,TRBV4-3,NA,15,TGCGCCAGCAGCCAAGAAAGCCAGGTCCCTCGAGAGCAGTACTTC,CASSQESQVPREQYF
TRBJ2-3,NA,TRBV6-2/TRBV6-3,NA,15,TGTGCCAGCAGTCCATCCCTATGGCCCTCTCTGACGCAGTATTTT,CASSPSLWPSLTQYF
TRBJ1-5,NA,TRBV4-1,NA,14,TGCGCCAGCAGCCCACGACAGGACGATCAGCCCCAGCATTTT,CASSPRQDDQPQHF
TRBJ1-5,NA,TRBV2,NA,13,TGTGCCAGCACTGGACAGTGGGATCAGCCCCAGCATTTT,CASTGQWDQPQHF
TRBJ1-2,NA,TRBV7-2,TRBD1,18,TGTGCCAGCAGCTTATATGGGGGCGGACAGGGGGTCAACTATGGCTACACCTTC,CASSLYGGGQGVNYGYTF
TRBJ2-7,NA,TRBV7-2,NA,11,TGTGCCAGCAGCTGGGGCTACGAGCAGTACTTC,CASSWGYEQYF
TRBJ1-2,NA,TRBV7-2,NA,15,TGTGCCAGCAGCTTATCTGTCGGGCAAGCCCTGGGCTACACCTTC,CASSLSVGQALGYTF
TRBJ1-6,NA,TRBV6-5,TRBD1,15,TGTGCCAGCAGTTACGCACGGGACAGGAGTTCACCCCTCCACTTT,CASSYARDRSSPLHF
TRBJ1-2,NA,TRBV7-7,TRBD1,15,TGTGCTAGCAGCTTAAGACAGGGCGTCCCAGATGGCTACACCTTC,CASSLRQGVPDGYTF
TRBJ1-2,NA,TRBV24-1,NA,13,TGTGCCACCAGTGATTGGGGTTACTATGGCTACACCTTC,CATSDWGYYGYTF
TRBJ1-1,NA,TRBV27,TRBD1,13,TGTGCCAGCAGTCTCAGGGGGCTCGGTGAAGCTTTCTTT,CASSLRGLGEAFF